This TCR beta chain was recovered during a study of T cells after yellow fever vaccination. Germline V lookup: CDR1 SGHKS, CDR2 YYEKEE (reference sequence). The ends lost 2 bases at V and 1 base at J; junction bases unmatched: 1. The CDR3 totals 14 residues. This clonotype was recorded many times. TCRdb ran MiXCR on the 5' RACE reads and lists one entry per CDR3 protein. The sample consists of tens of thousands of distinct CDR3 sequences, roughly 7.4% of them appearing once. The clonotype originates from a man younger than 45 who received the YFV17D yellow fever vaccine. V usage is TRBV5-5 and J usage is TRBJ1-1, with TRBD1 matching 8 bases. The sequencing used CD8+ T cells sorted from PBMCs, collected 15 days after the yellow fever booster vaccination. CDR3 loop: CASSFGQGNTEAFF. CDR3 sequence (DNA): TGTGCCAGCAGCTTCGGACAGGGGAACACTGAAGCTTTCTTT.